This is a list of T cell receptor beta chains from one sample in a study of cytomegalovirus exposure and HLA in healthy donors. Data came from immunoSEQ multiplex PCR; TCRdb stores just in-frame clones and leaves some out. The sample has around 84,000 clones; around 79% are singletons. Sequencing was carried out using PBMCs. These receptors were collected from a human donor in good health. The CDR3 runs from the conserved cysteine through the conserved F or W. D genes are given only for firm matches. The size field is filled for only some rows; it gives once, few, many or a size class.

d_call: NA; j_call: TRBJ2-5; v_call: TRBV6-5; clone_size: NA; cdr3_aa: CASSERGETQYF; cdr3_nt: TGTGCCAGCAGTGAAAGGGGAGAGACCCAGTACTTC
d_call: NA; j_call: TRBJ2-3; v_call: TRBV5-1; clone_size: NA; cdr3_aa: CASRPDNTDTQYF; cdr3_nt: TGCGCCAGCAGACCTGACAACACAGATACGCAGTATTTT
d_call: TRBD1; j_call: TRBJ1-2; v_call: TRBV6-5; clone_size: few; cdr3_aa: CASSYQGTGDGYTF; cdr3_nt: TGTGCCAGCAGTTATCAGGGGACAGGGGATGGCTACACCTTC
d_call: NA; j_call: TRBJ1-5; v_call: TRBV5-6; clone_size: NA; cdr3_aa: CASSLDGASDQPQHF; cdr3_nt: TGTGCCAGCAGCTTGGATGGGGCCAGCGATCAGCCCCAGCATTTT
d_call: NA; j_call: TRBJ1-1; v_call: TRBV15; clone_size: NA; cdr3_aa: CATSRGFSDTEAFF; cdr3_nt: TGTGCCACCAGCAGAGGGTTCTCGGACACTGAAGCTTTCTTT
d_call: TRBD1; j_call: TRBJ1-3; v_call: TRBV19; clone_size: NA; cdr3_aa: CASSRDRGIGGNTIYF; cdr3_nt: TGTGCCAGTAGCCGCGACAGGGGAATAGGTGGAAACACCATATATTTT
d_call: TRBD2; j_call: TRBJ2-3; v_call: TRBV11-3; clone_size: NA; cdr3_aa: CASSPSGIDTDTQYF; cdr3_nt: TGTGCCAGCAGCCCTAGCGGCATAGACACAGATACGCAGTATTTT
d_call: NA; j_call: TRBJ2-5; v_call: TRBV5-1; clone_size: NA; cdr3_aa: CASSLRTAPQETQYF; cdr3_nt: TGCGCCAGCAGCTTAAGGACTGCTCCCCAAGAGACCCAGTACTTC
d_call: NA; j_call: TRBJ2-5; v_call: TRBV12-5; clone_size: NA; cdr3_aa: CASGLVGSQETQYF; cdr3_nt: TGTGCTAGTGGTTTGGTCGGTAGCCAAGAGACCCAGTACTTC
d_call: TRBD2; j_call: TRBJ2-2; v_call: TRBV23-1; clone_size: NA; cdr3_aa: CASRGPREGWNTGELFF; cdr3_nt: TGCGCCAGCAGAGGACCCAGGGAGGGGTGGAACACCGGGGAGCTGTTTTTT
d_call: TRBD1; j_call: TRBJ1-5; v_call: TRBV7-8; clone_size: NA; cdr3_aa: CASTPERGPNQPQHF; cdr3_nt: TGTGCCAGCACCCCCGAAAGGGGGCCCAATCAGCCCCAGCATTTT
d_call: TRBD1; j_call: TRBJ1-5; v_call: TRBV7-6; clone_size: NA; cdr3_aa: CASSLTDRAQPQHF; cdr3_nt: TGTGCCAGCAGCCTCACGGACAGGGCTCAGCCCCAGCATTTT
d_call: TRBD1; j_call: TRBJ1-4; v_call: TRBV6-5; clone_size: NA; cdr3_aa: CASRPGQTNEKLFF; cdr3_nt: TGTGCCAGCAGACCGGGACAGACTAATGAAAAACTGTTTTTT
d_call: TRBD1; j_call: TRBJ1-2; v_call: TRBV25-1; clone_size: NA; cdr3_aa: CASSGTGQIYGYTF; cdr3_nt: TGTGCCAGCAGTGGGACAGGGCAGATCTATGGCTACACCTTC
d_call: TRBD1; j_call: TRBJ2-5; v_call: TRBV7-9; clone_size: once; cdr3_aa: CASSTPVDRVTETQYF; cdr3_nt: TGTGCCAGCAGCACCCCTGTGGACAGGGTTACGGAGACCCAGTACTTC
d_call: TRBD1; j_call: TRBJ1-5; v_call: TRBV7-2; clone_size: NA; cdr3_aa: CASSLGGQGSQPQHF; cdr3_nt: TGTGCCAGCAGCTTAGGAGGACAGGGGAGTCAGCCCCAGCATTTT
d_call: TRBD1; j_call: TRBJ1-1; v_call: TRBV19; clone_size: NA; cdr3_aa: CASNWIRGERTEAFF; cdr3_nt: TGTGCCAGTAACTGGATCAGGGGGGAGAGGACTGAAGCTTTCTTT
d_call: TRBD1; j_call: TRBJ1-1; v_call: TRBV5-1; clone_size: NA; cdr3_aa: CASSLVGGLNTEAFF; cdr3_nt: TGCGCCAGCAGCTTGGTAGGGGGCTTGAACACTGAAGCTTTCTTT
d_call: TRBD1; j_call: TRBJ1-1; v_call: TRBV29-1; clone_size: once; cdr3_aa: CSVEDRGSMNTEAFF; cdr3_nt: TGCAGCGTTGAGGACAGGGGGTCCATGAACACTGAAGCTTTCTTT
d_call: NA; j_call: TRBJ1-2; v_call: TRBV27; clone_size: once; cdr3_aa: CASSLTRDPYGYTF; cdr3_nt: TGTGCCAGCAGTCTAACGCGGGACCCCTATGGCTACACCTTC
d_call: TRBD2; j_call: TRBJ2-3; v_call: TRBV9; clone_size: NA; cdr3_aa: CASSVGLAGTDTQYF; cdr3_nt: TGTGCCAGCAGCGTAGGGCTAGCGGGCACAGATACGCAGTATTTT
d_call: TRBD2; j_call: TRBJ2-5; v_call: TRBV5-1; clone_size: NA; cdr3_aa: CASSESLAGQETQYF; cdr3_nt: TGCGCCAGCAGCGAATCCCTAGCGGGGCAAGAGACCCAGTACTTC
d_call: TRBD2; j_call: TRBJ2-7; v_call: TRBV5-1; clone_size: NA; cdr3_aa: CASSLGWGGEQYF; cdr3_nt: TGCGCCAGCAGCTTGGGATGGGGGGGAGAGCAGTACTTC
d_call: TRBD1; j_call: TRBJ1-6; v_call: TRBV2; clone_size: NA; cdr3_aa: CASRTGAPQNSPLHF; cdr3_nt: TGTGCCAGCAGGACAGGGGCCCCTCAAAATTCACCCCTCCACTTT
d_call: NA; j_call: TRBJ1-2; v_call: TRBV5-6; clone_size: NA; cdr3_aa: CASSFRGNYGYTF; cdr3_nt: TGTGCCAGCAGCTTCCGGGGGAACTATGGCTACACCTTC
d_call: TRBD1; j_call: TRBJ1-2; v_call: TRBV7-2; clone_size: NA; cdr3_aa: CASGDRGRRYGYTF; cdr3_nt: TGTGCCAGCGGAGACAGGGGGCGCCGATATGGCTACACCTTC
d_call: TRBD1; j_call: TRBJ1-6; v_call: TRBV5-6; clone_size: NA; cdr3_aa: CASSPGQGDSPLHF; cdr3_nt: TGTGCCAGCAGTCCGGGACAGGGCGATTCACCCCTCCACTTT
d_call: TRBD1; j_call: TRBJ1-6; v_call: TRBV10-1; clone_size: NA; cdr3_aa: CATSQGGTRNSPLHF; cdr3_nt: TGCGCCACCTCCCAGGGGGGTACCCGAAATTCACCCCTCCACTTT
d_call: TRBD1; j_call: TRBJ2-7; v_call: TRBV7-8; clone_size: few; cdr3_aa: CASSSVDRGEYEQYF; cdr3_nt: TGTGCCAGCAGCTCCGTAGACAGGGGGGAATACGAGCAGTACTTC
d_call: NA; j_call: TRBJ2-6; v_call: TRBV7-6; clone_size: NA; cdr3_aa: CASSLAPGLGGANVLTF; cdr3_nt: TGTGCCAGCAGCTTAGCCCCAGGTCTTGGTGGGGCCAACGTCCTGACTTTC
d_call: NA; j_call: TRBJ1-3; v_call: TRBV7-9; clone_size: NA; cdr3_aa: CASSLEVGGNTIYF; cdr3_nt: TGTGCCAGCAGCTTAGAGGTCGGGGGAAACACCATATATTTT
d_call: TRBD2; j_call: TRBJ2-3; v_call: TRBV5-4; clone_size: once; cdr3_aa: CASSNSPLLAGGTDTQYF; cdr3_nt: TGTGCCAGCAGCAATTCGCCCCTTCTAGCGGGGGGCACAGATACGCAGTATTTT
d_call: TRBD1; j_call: TRBJ2-7; v_call: TRBV10-3; clone_size: many; cdr3_aa: CAISGGTVYEQYF; cdr3_nt: TGTGCCATCAGTGGGGGGACAGTCTACGAGCAGTACTTC
d_call: TRBD1; j_call: TRBJ1-4; v_call: TRBV5-1; clone_size: NA; cdr3_aa: CASSVDREEGANEKLFF; cdr3_nt: TGCGCCAGCAGCGTCGACAGGGAAGAAGGGGCTAATGAAAAACTGTTTTTT
d_call: NA; j_call: TRBJ1-4; v_call: TRBV7-9; clone_size: NA; cdr3_aa: CASSLGTSNEKLFF; cdr3_nt: TGTGCCAGCAGCTTAGGCACTAGTAATGAAAAACTGTTTTTT
d_call: NA; j_call: TRBJ1-2; v_call: TRBV5-4; clone_size: NA; cdr3_aa: CASSLRGLSYGYTF; cdr3_nt: TGTGCCAGCAGCTTGCGAGGGCTCAGCTATGGCTACACCTTC
d_call: NA; j_call: TRBJ2-5; v_call: TRBV5-4; clone_size: NA; cdr3_aa: CASSWQGGETQYF; cdr3_nt: TGTGCCAGCAGCTGGCAGGGTGGAGAGACCCAGTACTTC
d_call: TRBD1; j_call: TRBJ1-6; v_call: TRBV13; clone_size: NA; cdr3_aa: CASTTGGGPCPLHF; cdr3_nt: TGTGCCAGCACTACAGGGGGCGGACCCTGCCCCCTCCACTTT
d_call: TRBD1; j_call: TRBJ1-5; v_call: TRBV6-5; clone_size: NA; cdr3_aa: CASSYEGGQQPQHF; cdr3_nt: TGTGCCAGCAGTTACGAAGGGGGACAGCAGCCCCAGCATTTT
d_call: NA; j_call: TRBJ2-5; v_call: TRBV5-1; clone_size: NA; cdr3_aa: CASSLVPGSQETQYF; cdr3_nt: TGCGCCAGCAGCTTGGTGCCCGGGTCCCAAGAGACCCAGTACTTC
d_call: NA; j_call: TRBJ1-1; v_call: TRBV5-5; clone_size: few; cdr3_aa: CASSPSVDSEAFF; cdr3_nt: TGTGCCAGCAGCCCAAGTGTTGACAGTGAAGCTTTCTTT
d_call: NA; j_call: TRBJ2-2; v_call: TRBV2; clone_size: NA; cdr3_aa: CASRTGQNTGELFF; cdr3_nt: TGTGCCAGCAGGACGGGACAGAACACCGGGGAGCTGTTTTTT
d_call: NA; j_call: TRBJ1-5; v_call: TRBV18; clone_size: once; cdr3_aa: CASSPGGAAGGPQHF; cdr3_nt: TGTGCCAGCTCCCCTGGGGGGGCCGCCGGTGGGCCCCAGCATTTT
d_call: TRBD2; j_call: TRBJ2-3; v_call: TRBV4-1; clone_size: once; cdr3_aa: CASSQPRTSRSTDTQYF; cdr3_nt: TGCGCCAGCAGCCAACCAAGGACTAGCCGCAGCACAGATACGCAGTATTTT
d_call: NA; j_call: TRBJ2-7; v_call: TRBV9; clone_size: NA; cdr3_aa: CASSVDPLGSRGEQYF; cdr3_nt: TGTGCCAGCAGCGTAGACCCCCTGGGCTCGAGGGGGGAGCAGTACTTC
d_call: NA; j_call: TRBJ1-5; v_call: TRBV21-1; clone_size: NA; cdr3_aa: CASSKGGVPRGNQPQHF; cdr3_nt: TGTGCCAGCAGCAAAGGGGGGGTACCGCGGGGCAATCAGCCCCAGCATTTT
d_call: TRBD1; j_call: TRBJ1-1; v_call: TRBV7-9; clone_size: NA; cdr3_aa: CASSLAGGQAGTAAFF; cdr3_nt: TGTGCCAGCAGCTTAGCTGGGGGACAGGCTGGAACTGCAGCTTTCTTT
d_call: TRBD1; j_call: TRBJ1-1; v_call: TRBV6-1; clone_size: NA; cdr3_aa: CASRTGVTEAFF; cdr3_nt: TGTGCCAGCCGGACAGGGGTCACTGAAGCTTTCTTT
d_call: TRBD2; j_call: TRBJ2-5; v_call: TRBV12-5; clone_size: NA; cdr3_aa: CASAIQTSGETQYF; cdr3_nt: TGTGCTAGTGCCATCCAGACTAGCGGAGAGACCCAGTACTTC
d_call: TRBD2; j_call: TRBJ2-1; v_call: TRBV9; clone_size: NA; cdr3_aa: CASSGLAVPYNEQFF; cdr3_nt: TGTGCCAGCAGCGGCCTAGCGGTCCCCTACAATGAGCAGTTCTTC
d_call: TRBD1; j_call: TRBJ2-7; v_call: TRBV4-3; clone_size: few; cdr3_aa: CASSQVSGTGGYEQYF; cdr3_nt: TGCGCCAGCAGCCAAGTGTCCGGGACAGGGGGCTACGAGCAGTACTTC
d_call: TRBD1; j_call: TRBJ2-7; v_call: TRBV30; clone_size: NA; cdr3_aa: CAWRGTATYEQYF; cdr3_nt: TGTGCCTGGAGGGGGACAGCAACCTACGAGCAGTACTTC
d_call: NA; j_call: TRBJ1-3; v_call: TRBV6-6; clone_size: NA; cdr3_aa: CASSYARVGNTIYF; cdr3_nt: TGTGCCAGCAGTTACGCCAGGGTTGGAAACACCATATATTTT
d_call: TRBD1; j_call: TRBJ2-1; v_call: TRBV18; clone_size: NA; cdr3_aa: CASSPGQGEGEQFF; cdr3_nt: TGTGCCAGCTCACCCGGACAGGGCGAAGGGGAGCAGTTCTTC
d_call: NA; j_call: TRBJ2-2; v_call: TRBV5-4; clone_size: NA; cdr3_aa: CASSLRLNTGELFF; cdr3_nt: TGTGCCAGCAGCTTGAGACTGAACACCGGGGAGCTGTTTTTT
d_call: NA; j_call: TRBJ1-3; v_call: TRBV5-1; clone_size: NA; cdr3_aa: CASSLGGRGGGNTIYF; cdr3_nt: TGCGCCAGCAGCTTGGGTGGCAGGGGCGGCGGAAACACCATATATTTT
d_call: TRBD2; j_call: TRBJ2-7; v_call: TRBV5-6; clone_size: NA; cdr3_aa: CASSSGLAGAYEQYF; cdr3_nt: TGTGCCAGCAGCTCAGGACTAGCGGGGGCCTACGAGCAGTACTTC
d_call: TRBD1; j_call: TRBJ1-5; v_call: TRBV6-5; clone_size: few; cdr3_aa: CASSLGTGGDQPQHF; cdr3_nt: TGTGCCAGCAGTTTGGGGACAGGGGGTGATCAGCCCCAGCATTTT
d_call: NA; j_call: TRBJ2-1; v_call: TRBV5-1; clone_size: NA; cdr3_aa: CASRPGSVNEQFF; cdr3_nt: TGCGCCAGCAGACCGGGGTCTGTCAATGAGCAGTTCTTC